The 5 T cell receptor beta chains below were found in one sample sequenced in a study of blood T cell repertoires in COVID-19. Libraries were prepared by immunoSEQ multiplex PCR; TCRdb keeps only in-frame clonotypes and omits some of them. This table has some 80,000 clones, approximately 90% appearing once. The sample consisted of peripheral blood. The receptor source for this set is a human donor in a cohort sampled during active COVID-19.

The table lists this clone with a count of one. The DNA for the CDR3 is TGTGCCAGCAGCCAGGGGGCCAACATTCAGTACTTC. This sequence encodes CASSQGANIQYF. V is TRBV7-9 and J is TRBJ2-4, with TRBD1 matching 8 bases. The CDR3 spans 12 residues. The trim removed 5 bases at V and 7 bases at J, leaving 1 base unmatched. From germline, CDR1 is SEHNR and CDR2 FQNEAQ (reference sequence). The full variable domain, in which reference TRBV7-9 and TRBJ2-4 provide the parts outside the CDR3, is DTGVSQNPRHKITKRGQNVTFRCDPISEHNRLYWYRQTLGQGPEFLTYFQNEAQLEKSRLLSDRFSAERPKGSFSTLEIQRTEQGDSAMYLCASSQGANIQYFGAGTRLSVL.

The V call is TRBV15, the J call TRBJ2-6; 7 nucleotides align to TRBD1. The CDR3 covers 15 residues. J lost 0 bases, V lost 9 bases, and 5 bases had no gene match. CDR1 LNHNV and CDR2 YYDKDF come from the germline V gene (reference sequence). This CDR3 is CATYDRASGANVLTF. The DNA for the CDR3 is TGTGCCACATACGACAGGGCCTCTGGGGCCAACGTCCTGACTTTC.

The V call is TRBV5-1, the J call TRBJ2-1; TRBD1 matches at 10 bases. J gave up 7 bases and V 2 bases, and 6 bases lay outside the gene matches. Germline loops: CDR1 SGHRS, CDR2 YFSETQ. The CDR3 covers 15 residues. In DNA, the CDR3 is TGCGCCAGCAGCTTTGGACAGGGGGGGTGGAATGAGCAGTTCTTC. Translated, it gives CASSFGQGGWNEQFF.

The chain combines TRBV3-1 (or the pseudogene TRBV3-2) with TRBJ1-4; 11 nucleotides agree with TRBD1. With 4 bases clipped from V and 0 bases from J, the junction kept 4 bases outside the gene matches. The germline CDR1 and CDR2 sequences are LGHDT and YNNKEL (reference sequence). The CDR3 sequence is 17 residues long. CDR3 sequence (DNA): TGTGCCAGCAGCCGAATGGGACAGGGGGCAACTAATGAAAAACTGTTTTTT. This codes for CASSRMGQGATNEKLFF.

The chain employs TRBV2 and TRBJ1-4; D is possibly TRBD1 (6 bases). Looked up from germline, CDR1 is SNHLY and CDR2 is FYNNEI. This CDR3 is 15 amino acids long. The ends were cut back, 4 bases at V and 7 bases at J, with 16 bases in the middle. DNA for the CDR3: TGTGCCAGCAGTGGGGTATCGGGACAACGTGAAAAACTGTTTTTT. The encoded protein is CASSGVSGQREKLFF.